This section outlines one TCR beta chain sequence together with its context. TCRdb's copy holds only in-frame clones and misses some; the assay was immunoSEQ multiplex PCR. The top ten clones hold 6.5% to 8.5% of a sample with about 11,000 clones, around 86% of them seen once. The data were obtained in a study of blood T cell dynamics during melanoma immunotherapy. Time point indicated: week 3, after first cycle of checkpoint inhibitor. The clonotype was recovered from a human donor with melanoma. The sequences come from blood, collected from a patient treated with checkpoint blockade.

The DNA for the CDR3 is TGTGCCAGTAGTACGGGACAGATTAATTCACCCCTCCACTTT. It yields the protein CASSTGQINSPLHF. This chain uses TRBV19 with TRBJ1-6; 7 bases agree with TRBD1. The CDR3 consists of 14 residues. The germline gives CDR1 LNHDA, CDR2 SQIVND (reference sequence). The V and J ends lost 4 bases and 6 bases, in that order; junction bases with no gene match: 3.